The source of this T cell receptor beta chain is a study of blood T cell repertoires in COVID-19. In the study overall: The cDNA or gDNA used as material had been derived from T cells, B-cell-depleted T cells, or PBMCs.

Authors' data handling: Cell counts per sample came from amplifying reference gene primers. Profiled with immunoSEQ multiplex PCR; TCRdb holds only in-frame clones, not every one. The D gene and trimming were derived from the DNA, and the V and J assignments and clone size from that table. The sample contains a few hundred thousand clones, around 84% of which appear only once. This TCR was sampled from a human donor in a cohort sampled during active COVID-19. The sequenced material came from peripheral blood.

In DNA, the CDR3 is TGTGCCAGCAGCTTAGTGTGGGGCTATCAGCCCCAGCATTTT. As protein: CASSLVWGYQPQHF. The rearrangement links TRBV7-8 to TRBJ1-5; possible D gene TRBD1, 5 bases. This CDR3 has 14 residues. V was shortened by 1 base and J by 5 bases, with 9 bases between the two germline ends. Germline assignment: CDR1 SGHVS and CDR2 FQNEAQ.